This passage covers 30 T cell receptor beta chains from one sample sequenced in a study of cytomegalovirus exposure and HLA in healthy donors (dated by TCRdb to about 2017). Libraries came from the immunoSEQ multiplex PCR assay. The multiplex PCR relied on a mix of 60 forward primers for TCR Vbeta segments and 13 reverse primers for TCR Jbeta segments. TCRdb provides this immuneACCESS table in a form limited to in-frame rearrangements. Some clones are lacking; in checked studies, under half of them reflect an unresolved V gene, and why the rest are absent is not known. The sample data list some 250,000 clones, and around 81% of these were observed just once. In total, the top ten clones hold less than 9% of the sample. Sequenced input: PBMCs. The receptors originated from a woman aged 55-75 years in good health and CMV-seropositive.

The rearrangement joins TRBV27 to TRBJ2-7; no clear D. The V and J ends lost 0 bases and 3 bases respectively, with 12 bases between them. Germline values: CDR1 MNHEY, CDR2 SMNVEV (reference sequence). This CDR3 is built from 15 residues. The CDR3 sequence is CASSLSFGQLYEQYF. The CDR3 DNA is TGTGCCAGCAGTTTATCCTTTGGGCAACTCTACGAGCAGTACTTC.

V usage is TRBV28 and J usage is TRBJ2-2; D ambiguous. The V end lost 2 bases, the J end lost 5 bases, and 6 bases lay between the germline ends. Germline CDR1 MDHEN, CDR2 SYDVKM. The CDR3 covers 13 residues. CDR3 sequence: CASSLLSTGELFF. Written as DNA, the CDR3 is TGTGCCAGCAGTTTACTCAGTACCGGGGAGCTGTTTTTT.

The chain has TRBV19 and TRBJ1-5, with a tentative D call TRBD1 (6 bases). The CDR3 covers 13 residues. Looked up from germline, CDR1 is LNHDA and CDR2 is SQIVND (reference sequence). Deletions cut 3 bases from V and 4 bases from J, with 7 bases between. In nucleotides, the CDR3 is TGTGCCAGTAGTATCACAGGGAATCAGCCCCAGCATTTT. It codes for CASSITGNQPQHF. Variable domain in full (rest from reference TRBV19 and TRBJ1-5): DGGITQSPKYLFRKEGQNVTLSCEQNLNHDAMYWYRQDPGQGLRLIYYSQIVNDFQKGDIAEGYSVSREKKESFPLTVTSAQKNPTAFYLCASSITGNQPQHFGDGTRLSIL.

V is TRBV7-9 and J is TRBJ1-3, with D perhaps TRBD1 (6 bases). The CDR3 is 14 amino acids. Between the trimmed V and J ends, which lost 6 bases and 3 bases, there was a span of 12 bases. The V gene's germline CDR1 is SEHNR and CDR2 FQNEAQ (reference sequence). CDR3 loop: CASRTGQSGNTIYF. The CDR3 nucleotides are TGTGCCAGCAGAACGGGACAAAGTGGAAACACCATATATTTT.

The V gene is TRBV5-1, the J gene TRBJ2-1, with 10 bases identical to TRBD2. The trim removed 4 bases at V and 5 bases at J, leaving 6 bases unmatched. This CDR3 has 15 amino acids. The germline V gene encodes CDR1 SGHRS and CDR2 YFSETQ. Written as DNA, the CDR3 is TGCGCCAGCAGCCGAACTAGCGGGGCTCACAATGAGCAGTTCTTC. It yields the protein CASSRTSGAHNEQFF.

The chain employs TRBV5-1 and TRBJ2-1, with 7 positions matching TRBD2. The CDR3 is made up of 15 amino acids. V was clipped by 3 bases and J by 10 bases; unmatched bases: 13. Germline V lookup: CDR1 SGHRS, CDR2 YFSETQ. CDR3 bases: TGCGCCAGCAGCTGGGGGGGGGAGGGGAACGAGGAGCAGTTCTTC. Protein: CASSWGGEGNEEQFF.

The rearrangement links TRBV28 to TRBJ1-1; D not certain. CDR1 MDHEN and CDR2 SYDVKM come from the germline V gene. This CDR3 is built from 14 residues. Trimming took off 3 bases at V and 0 bases at J, with 8 bases between the two ends. The CDR3 region has the DNA TGTGCCAGCAGTTTTGGCGGAATGAACACTGAAGCTTTCTTT. Translation: CASSFGGMNTEAFF.

This clone occurred a few times. Compared with germline, one end of the junction differs, possibly owing to a read error. The V call is TRBV7-9, the J call TRBJ2-3; the D gene is possibly TRBD2 (5 bases). The CDR3 sequence is 14 residues long. Germline loops: CDR1 SEHNR, CDR2 FQNEAQ (reference sequence). CDR3 loop: CASSLASDTDMQYF. The CDR3 region has the DNA TGTGCCAGCAGCTTAGCTAGCGACACAGATATGCAGTATTTT. The variable domain in full, with the rest retrieved from reference TRBV7-9 and TRBJ2-3, is DTGVSQNPRHKITKRGQNVTFRCDPISEHNRLYWYRQTLGQGPEFLTYFQNEAQLEKSRLLSDRFSAERPKGSFSTLEIQRTEQGDSAMYLCASSLASDTDMQYFGPGTRLTVL.

The rearrangement links TRBV27 to TRBJ1-1, with D hard to call. The CDR3 contains 14 residues. Trimming cost V 2 bases and J 4 bases, with 11 bases left between them. In germline, CDR1 is MNHEY, CDR2 SMNVEV (reference sequence). This chain's CDR3 is CASSLRRGGTEAFF. Written as DNA, the CDR3 is TGTGCCAGCAGTTTAAGGCGGGGAGGCACTGAAGCTTTCTTT.

The chain is built from TRBV5-1 and TRBJ2-7, with D perhaps TRBD1 (8 bases). Germline lookup yields CDR1 SGHRS and CDR2 YFSETQ. This CDR3 has 14 residues. V lost 3 bases, J lost 4 bases, and 14 bases lay in between. CDR3: CASSSGQGGYEQYF. The CDR3 DNA reads as TGCGCCAGCAGCTCAGGACAGGGAGGGTACGAGCAGTACTTC.

The gene calls are TRBV18 and TRBJ1-1, with 10 bases identical to TRBD1. The CDR3 length is 14 residues. In germline, CDR1 is KGHSH, CDR2 LQKENI. Trimming at V came to 5 bases and at J to 4 bases, leaving 4 bases not matched to a gene. CDR3: CASSGTGAGTEAFF. In DNA, the CDR3 is TGTGCCAGCTCAGGGACAGGGGCCGGCACTGAAGCTTTCTTT.

This chain connects TRBV6-1 to TRBJ2-1; possible D gene TRBD2, 6 bases. With 4 bases removed from V and 3 bases from J, the gap between germline ends came to 13 bases. This CDR3 contains 15 residues. The V gene's germline CDR1 is MNHNS and CDR2 SASEGT. CDR3 DNA: TGTGCCAGCAGTGCTGGGGGGACGGTCTACAATGAGCAGTTCTTC. It encodes CASSAGGTVYNEQFF.

The rearrangement uses TRBV5-1 and TRBJ2-3; 8 nucleotides agree with TRBD2. V was pared by 4 bases and J by 8 bases, with 9 bases of the junction left unmatched. The germline gives CDR1 SGHRS, CDR2 YFSETQ. The CDR3 contains 14 residues. The CDR3 loop reads CASSPGLEKGTQYF. The CDR3 DNA follows: TGCGCCAGCAGCCCGGGACTAGAAAAGGGTACGCAGTATTTT.

The chain uses TRBV5-6 and TRBJ1-2; D perhaps matches TRBD1 (6 bases). There are 12 residues in the CDR3. The V gene's germline CDR1 is SGHDT and CDR2 YYEEEE. V lost 4 bases, J lost 12 bases, and 16 bases lay in between. CDR3 amino acids: CASSPDRLKNTF. CDR3 in DNA: TGTGCCAGCAGCCCAGACAGGCTCAAAAACACCTTC.

The chain uses TRBV10-3 and TRBJ2-1, with 10 bases fitting TRBD2. This CDR3 contains 13 residues. V was clipped by 7 bases and J by 7 bases; unmatched bases: 4. Per the germline V gene, CDR1 is ENHRY and CDR2 is SYGVKD. The CDR3 loop reads CAITSGGENEQFF. The DNA for the CDR3 is TGTGCCATCACTAGCGGGGGAGAGAATGAGCAGTTCTTC.

The chain combines TRBV4-2 with TRBJ2-2, with TRBD2 matching 9 bases. Germline loops: CDR1 LGHNA, CDR2 YNFKEQ. This CDR3 comprises 16 residues. Losses at the gene ends were 0 bases for V and 2 bases for J; bases not matched to a gene: 1. The CDR3 DNA follows: TGTGCCAGCAGCCAAGATAGCGGGAGAAACACCGGGGAGCTGTTTTTT. It translates to CASSQDSGRNTGELFF.

CDR3 in amino acids: CASRGDFTANEQFF. Here the CDR3 DNA reads TGTGCCAGCAGGGGTGACTTCACGGCCAATGAGCAGTTCTTC. This chain uses TRBV2 with TRBJ2-1; no clear D. The V end was cut by 6 bases, the J end by 6 bases, with 15 bases between. The germline V gene has CDR1 SNHLY and CDR2 FYNNEI. The CDR3 consists of 14 residues.

The chain is built from TRBV6-1 and TRBJ1-1, with a weak D call TRBD1 (5 bases). Germline V gene data show CDR1 as MNHNS and CDR2 as SASEGT. The CDR3 runs to 15 residues. V was shortened by 5 bases and J by 1 base, with 14 bases between the two germline ends. DNA for the CDR3: TGTGCCAGCAGTAATCGACAGACGGCGAACACTGAAGCTTTCTTT. It encodes CASSNRQTANTEAFF.

This clone has only one observation. This rearrangement joins TRBV18 to TRBJ1-4, with a weak D call TRBD1 (5 bases). Germline CDR1 reads KGHSH; CDR2 reads LQKENI. The V end was cut by 6 bases, the J end by 8 bases, with 16 bases between. The CDR3 extends over 14 amino acids. The CDR3 reads CASSRGGEGEKLFF. CDR3 in DNA: TGTGCCAGCTCCCGGGGAGGGGAAGGAGAAAAACTGTTTTTT.

The chain combines TRBV19 with TRBJ1-2; D is perhaps TRBD1 (5 bases). This CDR3 region has 13 residues. Looked up from germline, CDR1 is LNHDA and CDR2 is SQIVND (reference sequence). V was shortened by 5 bases and J by 0 bases, with 7 bases between the two germline ends. The CDR3 spells CASSLQANYGYTF. The DNA of the CDR3 is TGTGCCAGTAGTCTACAGGCTAACTATGGCTACACCTTC.

The chain joins TRBV28 to TRBJ2-7; the D gene is possibly TRBD2 (5 bases). This CDR3 comprises 13 residues. Germline CDR1 and CDR2: MDHEN and SYDVKM. Trimming took off 4 bases at V and 3 bases at J, with 10 bases between the two ends. This CDR3 reads CASSYPSSYEQYF. CDR3 DNA sequence: TGTGCCAGCAGTTATCCTAGCAGCTACGAGCAGTACTTC.

The gene calls are TRBV7-2 and TRBJ1-1; a possible D gene is TRBD1 (5 bases). The CDR3 contains 14 residues. The ends were cut back, 5 bases at V and 1 base at J, with 11 bases in the middle. Germline V CDR1 and CDR2: SGHTA, FQGNSA. The CDR3 is CASSPGTTNTEAFF. CDR3 coding DNA: TGTGCCAGCAGCCCAGGGACTACGAACACTGAAGCTTTCTTT.

The chain is built from TRBV28 and TRBJ1-5, with 7 nucleotides matching TRBD1. This CDR3 contains 15 residues. Losses at the gene ends were 4 bases for V and 8 bases for J; bases not matched to a gene: 11. The germline CDR1 and CDR2 sequences are MDHEN and SYDVKM. The CDR3 sequence is CASSSGQPPKKPQHF. The CDR3, as DNA: TGTGCCAGCAGTTCGGGACAGCCACCTAAAAAGCCCCAGCATTTT.

This chain connects TRBV18 to TRBJ2-2; a possible D gene is TRBD1 (5 bases). The germline V gene has CDR1 KGHSH and CDR2 LQKENI. This CDR3 contains 15 residues. V lost 3 bases, J lost 6 bases, and 14 bases lay in between. The CDR3 region has the DNA TGTGCCAGCTCACCCGGGCAGGGCAACGCCGGGGAGCTGTTTTTT. Residues: CASSPGQGNAGELFF.

The chain employs TRBV7-9 and TRBJ1-1; 8 bases agree with TRBD1. The CDR3 spans 15 residues. J gave up 6 bases and V 5 bases, and 11 bases lay outside the gene matches. Germline loops: CDR1 SEHNR, CDR2 FQNEAQ (reference sequence). For the CDR3, the DNA is TGTGCCAGCAGCCTCCGCCGACAGGGGCAGGCTGAAGCTTTCTTT. Its protein is CASSLRRQGQAEAFF. The complete variable domain, with remaining parts taken from reference TRBV7-9 and TRBJ1-1, reads DTGVSQNPRHKITKRGQNVTFRCDPISEHNRLYWYRQTLGQGPEFLTYFQNEAQLEKSRLLSDRFSAERPKGSFSTLEIQRTEQGDSAMYLCASSLRRQGQAEAFFGQGTRLTVV.

The chain couples TRBV2 to TRBJ2-7; TRBD2 aligns across 7 bases. Unmatched junction bases numbered 8, after V lost 10 bases and J lost 5 bases. This CDR3 is built from 12 residues. CDR1 is SNHLY and CDR2 is FYNNEI in the germline V gene. For the CDR3, the DNA is TGTGCCACCCACTGGGGAGGGGACGAGCAGTACTTC. Translated, it gives CATHWGGDEQYF.

This clone came up a few times. The chain uses TRBV6-6 and TRBJ1-5; tentative D call: TRBD1 (5 bases). This CDR3 region has 13 residues. Germline V gene data show CDR1 as MNHNY and CDR2 as SVGAGI (reference sequence). V was shortened by 4 bases and J by 5 bases, with 9 bases between the two germline ends. CDR3 bases: TGTGCCAGCAGTTTTGACAGCGATCAGCCCCAGCATTTT. This gives the protein CASSFDSDQPQHF.

The chain carries TRBV5-4 and TRBJ1-1, with no clear D. Germline V gene data show CDR1 as SGHNT and CDR2 as YYREEE (reference sequence). CDR3 length equals 15 residues. V lost 1 base to trimming and J lost 0 bases, with 10 bases between them. CDR3 sequence: CASSLRGPVNTEAFF. The DNA for the CDR3 is TGTGCCAGCAGCTTGAGAGGCCCCGTGAACACTGAAGCTTTCTTT.

The rearrangement joins TRBV2 to TRBJ2-5; 10 bases align to TRBD2. V shed 7 bases, J shed 2 bases, and the junction held 10 bases outside the gene matches. Germline CDR1 SNHLY, CDR2 FYNNEI. This CDR3 comprises 16 residues. Here the CDR3 DNA reads TGTGCCAGCATGGAGCGGGAGGGCCGAGATCAAGAGACCCAGTACTTC. Protein: CASMEREGRDQETQYF. The full variable domain, in which reference TRBV2 and TRBJ2-5 provide the parts outside the CDR3, is EPEVTQTPSHQVTQMGQEVILRCVPISNHLYFYWYRQILGQKVEFLVSFYNNEISEKSEIFDDQFSVERPDGSNFTLKIRSTKLEDSAMYFCASMEREGRDQETQYFGPGTRLLVL.

CDR3 nucleotide sequence: TGTGCCAGCAGCTTCCGTGCCCAGACAGGGGGCCTGTATGGCTACACCTTC. Its translation: CASSFRAQTGGLYGYTF. This sequence joins TRBV28 and TRBJ1-2; 10 nucleotides agree with TRBD1. V trimming: 6 bases; J trimming: 5 bases; junction bases outside the gene matches: 15. Germline lookup yields CDR1 MDHEN and CDR2 SYDVKM. The CDR3 is 17 residues long.